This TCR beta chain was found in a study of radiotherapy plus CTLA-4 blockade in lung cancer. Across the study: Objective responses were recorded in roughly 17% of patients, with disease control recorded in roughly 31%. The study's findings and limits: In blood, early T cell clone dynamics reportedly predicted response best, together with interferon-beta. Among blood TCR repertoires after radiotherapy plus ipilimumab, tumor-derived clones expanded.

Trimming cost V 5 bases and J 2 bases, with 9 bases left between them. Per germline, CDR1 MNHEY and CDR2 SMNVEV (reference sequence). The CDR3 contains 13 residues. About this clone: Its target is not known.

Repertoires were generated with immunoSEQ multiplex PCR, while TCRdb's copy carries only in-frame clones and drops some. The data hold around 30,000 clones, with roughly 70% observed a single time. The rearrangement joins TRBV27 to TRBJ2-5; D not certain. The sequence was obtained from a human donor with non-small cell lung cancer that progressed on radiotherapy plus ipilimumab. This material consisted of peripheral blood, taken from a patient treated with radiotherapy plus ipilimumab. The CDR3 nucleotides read TGTGCCAGCAGTCGAACTAATCAAGAGACCCAGTACTTC. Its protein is CASSRTNQETQYF.